This T cell receptor (beta chain) derives from a study of beta chain features in type 1 diabetes. Study results and caveats: The study found moderately but significantly shorter TCRB CDR3s in all four CD4+ subsets of Type 1 diabetes patients. High TCR expression in some cells could lead to their over-representation in cDNA sequencing.

As every portion of the isolated RNA was reverse transcribed, the sequencing read expressed TCRB transcripts. Repertoires were generated with immunoSEQ multiplex PCR, while TCRdb's copy carries only in-frame clones and drops some. The table has some 640,000 clones, around 15% seen once. This clone was detected only a few times. Antigen unknown. CDR3 size: 12 residues. Germline V gene data show CDR1 as SNHLY and CDR2 as FYNNEI. V gave up 10 bases and J gave up 3 bases, with 12 bases separating them. The sequenced sample was naive CD4+ T cells from blood. The sequence came from a young man with type 1 diabetes. The rearrangement joins TRBV2 to TRBJ1-2; D uncertain. The CDR3 loop is CATGSPDYGYTF. As DNA, the CDR3 is TGTGCCACGGGCAGCCCCGACTATGGCTACACCTTC.